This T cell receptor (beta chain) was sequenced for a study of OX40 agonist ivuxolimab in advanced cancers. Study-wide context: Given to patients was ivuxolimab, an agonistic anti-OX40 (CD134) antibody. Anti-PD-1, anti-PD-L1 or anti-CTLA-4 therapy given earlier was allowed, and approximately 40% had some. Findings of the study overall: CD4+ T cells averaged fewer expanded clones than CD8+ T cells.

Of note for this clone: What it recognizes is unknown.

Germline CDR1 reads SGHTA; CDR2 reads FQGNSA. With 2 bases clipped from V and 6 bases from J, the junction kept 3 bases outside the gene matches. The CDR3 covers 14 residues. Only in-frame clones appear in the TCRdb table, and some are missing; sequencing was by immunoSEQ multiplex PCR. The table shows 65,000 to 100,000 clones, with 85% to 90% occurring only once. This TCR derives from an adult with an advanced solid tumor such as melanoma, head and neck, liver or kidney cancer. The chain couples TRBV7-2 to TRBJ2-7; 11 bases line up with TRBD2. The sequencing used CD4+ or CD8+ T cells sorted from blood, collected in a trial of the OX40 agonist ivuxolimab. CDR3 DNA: TGTGCCAGCAGCTTAAAACTAGCGGGAGTCGAGCAGTACTTC. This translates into CASSLKLAGVEQYF.